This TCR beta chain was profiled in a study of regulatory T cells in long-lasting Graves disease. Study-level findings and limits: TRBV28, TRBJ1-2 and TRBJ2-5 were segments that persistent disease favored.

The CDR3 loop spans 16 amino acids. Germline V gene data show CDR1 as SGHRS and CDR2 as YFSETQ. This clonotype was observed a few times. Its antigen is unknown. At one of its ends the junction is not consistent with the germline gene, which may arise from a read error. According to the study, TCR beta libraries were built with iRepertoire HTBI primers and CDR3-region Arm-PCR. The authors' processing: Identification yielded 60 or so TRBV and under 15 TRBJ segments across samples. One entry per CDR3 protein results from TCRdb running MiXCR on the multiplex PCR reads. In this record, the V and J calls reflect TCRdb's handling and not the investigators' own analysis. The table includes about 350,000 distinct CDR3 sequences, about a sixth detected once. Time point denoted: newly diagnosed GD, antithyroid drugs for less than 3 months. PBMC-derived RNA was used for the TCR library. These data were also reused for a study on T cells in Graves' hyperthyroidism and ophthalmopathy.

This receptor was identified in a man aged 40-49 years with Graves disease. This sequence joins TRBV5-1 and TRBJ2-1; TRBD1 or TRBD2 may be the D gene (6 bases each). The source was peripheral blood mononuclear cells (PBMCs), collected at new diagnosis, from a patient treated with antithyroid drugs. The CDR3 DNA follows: TGTGCCAGCAGCTTACTGGGACCGGGGGCCAGGGATGAGCAGTTCTTC. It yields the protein CASSLLGPGARDEQFF. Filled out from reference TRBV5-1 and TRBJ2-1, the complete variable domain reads KAGVTQTPRYLIKTRGQQVTLSCSPISGHRSVSWYQQTPGQGLQFLFEYFSETQRNKGNFPGRFSGRQFSNSRSEMNVSTLELGDSALYLCASSLLGPGARDEQFFGPGTRLTVL.